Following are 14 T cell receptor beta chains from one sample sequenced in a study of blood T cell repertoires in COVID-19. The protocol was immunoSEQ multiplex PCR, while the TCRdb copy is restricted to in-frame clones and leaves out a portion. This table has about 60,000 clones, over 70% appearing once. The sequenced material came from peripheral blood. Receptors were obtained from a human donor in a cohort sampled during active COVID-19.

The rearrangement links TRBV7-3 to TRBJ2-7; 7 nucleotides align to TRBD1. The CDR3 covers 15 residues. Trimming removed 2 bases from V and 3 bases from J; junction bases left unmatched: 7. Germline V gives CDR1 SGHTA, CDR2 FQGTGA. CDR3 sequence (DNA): TGTGCCAGCAGCTTATTTGCAGGGGGTGACTACGAGCAGTACTTC. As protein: CASSLFAGGDYEQYF. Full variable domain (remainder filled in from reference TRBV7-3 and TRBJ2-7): GAGVSQTPSNKVTEKGKYVELRCDPISGHTALYWYRQSLGQGPEFLIYFQGTGAADDSGLPNDRFFAVRPEGSVSTLKIQRTERGDSAVYLCASSLFAGGDYEQYFGPGTRLTVT.

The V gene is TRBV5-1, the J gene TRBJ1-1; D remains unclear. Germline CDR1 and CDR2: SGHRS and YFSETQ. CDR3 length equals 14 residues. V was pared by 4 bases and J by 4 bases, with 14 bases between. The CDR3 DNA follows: TGCGCCAGCAGCGGGGAGGGCTTAGGCACTGAAGCTTTCTTT. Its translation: CASSGEGLGTEAFF.

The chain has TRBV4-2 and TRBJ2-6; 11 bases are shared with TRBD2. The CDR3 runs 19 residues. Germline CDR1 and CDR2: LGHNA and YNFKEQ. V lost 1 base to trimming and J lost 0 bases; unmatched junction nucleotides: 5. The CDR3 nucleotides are TGTGCCAGCAGCCAAGGGCTAGCGGGGGGTGTCTCTGGGGCCAACGTCCTGACTTTC. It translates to CASSQGLAGGVSGANVLTF.

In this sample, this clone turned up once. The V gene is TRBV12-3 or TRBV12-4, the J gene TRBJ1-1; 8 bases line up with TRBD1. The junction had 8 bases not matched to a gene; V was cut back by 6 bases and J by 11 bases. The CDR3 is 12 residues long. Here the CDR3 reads CASRMDRVEAFF. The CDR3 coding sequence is TGTGCCAGCAGGATGGACAGGGTGGAGGCTTTCTTT.

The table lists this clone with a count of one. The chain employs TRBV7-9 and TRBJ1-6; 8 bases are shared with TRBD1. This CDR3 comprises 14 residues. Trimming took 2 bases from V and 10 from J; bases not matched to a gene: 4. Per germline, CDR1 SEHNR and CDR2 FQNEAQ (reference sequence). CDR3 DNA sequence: TGTGCCAGCAGCTTAATGGACAGGGCGTCACCCCTCCACTTT. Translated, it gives CASSLMDRASPLHF.

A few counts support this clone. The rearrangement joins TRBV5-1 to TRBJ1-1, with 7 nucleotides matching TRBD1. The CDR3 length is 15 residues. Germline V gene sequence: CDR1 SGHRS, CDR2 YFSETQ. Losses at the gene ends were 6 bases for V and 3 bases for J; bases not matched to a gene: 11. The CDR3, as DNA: TGCGCCAGCACCATCCAAGGACAGGCTGACACTGAAGCTTTCTTT. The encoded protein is CASTIQGQADTEAFF.

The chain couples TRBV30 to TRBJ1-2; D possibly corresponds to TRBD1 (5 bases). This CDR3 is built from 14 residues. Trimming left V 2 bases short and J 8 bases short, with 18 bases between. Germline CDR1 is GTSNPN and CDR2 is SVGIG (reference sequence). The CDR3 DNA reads TGTGCCTGGAGTTATAGGGGCGTCCTTTACGGCTACACCTTC. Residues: CAWSYRGVLYGYTF.

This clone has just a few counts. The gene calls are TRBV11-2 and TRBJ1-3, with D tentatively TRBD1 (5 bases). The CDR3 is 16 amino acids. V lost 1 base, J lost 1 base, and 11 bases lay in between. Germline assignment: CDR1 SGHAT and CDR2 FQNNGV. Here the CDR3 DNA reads TGTGCCAGCAGCTTAGCAATGGGGGGTTCTGGAAACACCATATATTTT. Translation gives CASSLAMGGSGNTIYF. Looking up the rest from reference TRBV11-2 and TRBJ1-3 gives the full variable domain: EAGVAQSPRYKIIEKRQSVAFWCNPISGHATLYWYQQILGQGPKLLIQFQNNGVVDDSQLPKDRFSAERLKGVDSTLKIQPAKLEDSAVYLCASSLAMGGSGNTIYFGEGSWLTVV.

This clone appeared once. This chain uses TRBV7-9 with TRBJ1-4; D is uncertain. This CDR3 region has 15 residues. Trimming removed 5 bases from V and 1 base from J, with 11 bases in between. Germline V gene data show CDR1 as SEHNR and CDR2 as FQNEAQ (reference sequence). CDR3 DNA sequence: TGTGCCAGCAGCCTACCGCTCCAAACTAATGAAAAACTGTTTTTT. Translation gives CASSLPLQTNEKLFF.

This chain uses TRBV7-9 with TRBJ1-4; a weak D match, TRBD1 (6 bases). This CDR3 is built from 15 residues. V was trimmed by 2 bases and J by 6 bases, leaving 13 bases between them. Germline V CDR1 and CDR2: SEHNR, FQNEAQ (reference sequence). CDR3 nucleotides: TGTGCCAGCAGCTTATACGGGGGGCTCGATGAAAAACTGTTTTTT. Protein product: CASSLYGGLDEKLFF. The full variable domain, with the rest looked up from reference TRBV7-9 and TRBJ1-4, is DTGVSQNPRHKITKRGQNVTFRCDPISEHNRLYWYRQTLGQGPEFLTYFQNEAQLEKSRLLSDRFSAERPKGSFSTLEIQRTEQGDSAMYLCASSLYGGLDEKLFFGSGTQLSVL.

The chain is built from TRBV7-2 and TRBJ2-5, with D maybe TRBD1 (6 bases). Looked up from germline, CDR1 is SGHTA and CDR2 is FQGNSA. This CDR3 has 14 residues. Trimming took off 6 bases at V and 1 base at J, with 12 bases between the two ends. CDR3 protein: CASSRGQFQETQYF. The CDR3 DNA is TGTGCCAGCAGTCGAGGACAGTTCCAAGAGACCCAGTACTTC.

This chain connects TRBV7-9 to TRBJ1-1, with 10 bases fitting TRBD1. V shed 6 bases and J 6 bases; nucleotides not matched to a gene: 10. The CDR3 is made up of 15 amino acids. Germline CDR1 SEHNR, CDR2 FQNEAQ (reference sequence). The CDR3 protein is CASRSRTGGSAEAFF. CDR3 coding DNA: TGTGCCAGCAGATCCCGGACAGGGGGTAGTGCTGAAGCTTTCTTT.

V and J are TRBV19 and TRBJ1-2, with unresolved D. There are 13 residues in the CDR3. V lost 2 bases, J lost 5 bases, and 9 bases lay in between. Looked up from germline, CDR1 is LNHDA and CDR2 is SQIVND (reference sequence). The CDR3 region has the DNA TGTGCCAGTAGTATACGGGGAAGTTATGGCTACACCTTC. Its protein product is CASSIRGSYGYTF.

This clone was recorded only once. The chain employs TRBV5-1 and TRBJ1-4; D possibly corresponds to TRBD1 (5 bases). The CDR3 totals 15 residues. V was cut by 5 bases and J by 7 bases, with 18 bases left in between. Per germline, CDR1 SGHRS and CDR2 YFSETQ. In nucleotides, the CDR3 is TGCGCCAGCAGAAATTCAGGGATGCGAGGTGAAAAACTGTTTTTT. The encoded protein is CASRNSGMRGEKLFF.